Presented here are 16 T cell receptor beta chains from one specimen sequenced in a study of shared clonotypes between healthy human individuals. Generated by immunoSEQ multiplex PCR, the TCRdb table keeps only in-frame clones and is missing some. The sample yields some 660,000 clones, less than 80% seen once. The sample taken for sequencing was memory CD4+ T cells sorted from blood. As for subset: CD45RA-negative fraction. The origin of the receptors is a woman between 25 and 40 years old in good health.

V gene TRBV28 combines with J gene TRBJ2-7; no reliable D call. The germline V gene encodes CDR1 MDHEN and CDR2 SYDVKM. V lost 5 bases, J lost 6 bases, and 17 bases lay in between. This CDR3 has 14 residues. CDR3 coding DNA: TGTGCCAGCAGTCTCTCACAAGGAAAGTTCGAGCAGTACTTC. It codes for CASSLSQGKFEQYF.

The chain carries TRBV7-2 and TRBJ2-3; tentatively, D is TRBD1 (8 bases). Germline V lookup: CDR1 SGHTA, CDR2 FQGNSA. The V end was cut by 6 bases, the J end by 3 bases, with 13 bases between. The CDR3 length is 14 residues. This CDR3 is CASRLQGGTDTQYF. The CDR3 DNA reads TGTGCCAGCAGACTACAGGGGGGGACAGATACGCAGTATTTT.

The V call is TRBV6-6, the J call TRBJ1-2; TRBD1 might be the D (5 bases). The length of the CDR3 is 15 residues. V shed 3 bases and J shed 2 bases, with 13 bases lying between them. Germline V CDR1 and CDR2: MNHNY, SVGAGI (reference sequence). DNA of the CDR3: TGTGCCAGCAGTTATAAACCGGGACTGAACTATGGCTACACCTTC. Translated: CASSYKPGLNYGYTF.

This sequence joins TRBV15 and TRBJ1-4; D call uncertain. Germline CDR1 and CDR2: LNHNV and YYDKDF (reference sequence). Trimming cost V 0 bases and J 0 bases, with 8 bases left between them. The CDR3 contains 16 residues. Written as DNA, the CDR3 is TGTGCCACCAGCAGAGAATATCAGCCAACTAATGAAAAACTGTTTTTT. It specifies CATSREYQPTNEKLFF.

The CDR3 nucleotides are TGTGCCAGCAGTCGTGCGGTGACTAGCGTACAAGAGACCCAGTACTTC. Encoded protein: CASSRAVTSVQETQYF. The rearrangement uses TRBV7-2 and TRBJ2-5; TRBD2 agrees at 8 bases. Unmatched junction bases numbered 11, after V lost 6 bases and J lost 2 bases. The germline V gene encodes CDR1 SGHTA and CDR2 FQGNSA. The CDR3 is 16 amino acids.

This clone was seen only once. CDR3 protein: CASSSLAYLGQYF. In DNA form, the CDR3 reads TGTGCCAGCAGTTCCTTAGCGTATCTCGGGCAGTACTTC. The rearrangement links TRBV28 to TRBJ2-7, with D perhaps matching TRBD2 (5 bases). CDR1 and CDR2 from the germline V gene are MDHEN and SYDVKM. Deletions cut 4 bases from V and 9 bases from J, with 16 bases between. This CDR3 has 13 residues.

The V and J genes are TRBV5-4 and TRBJ2-2; D not resolved. The CDR3 sequence is 15 residues long. Germline V gives CDR1 SGHNT, CDR2 YYREEE (reference sequence). Trimming took 3 bases from V and 5 from J, leaving 14 bases between them. CDR3 DNA: TGTGCCAGCAGCTCCTCTTACAGAAATACCGGGGAGCTGTTTTTT. Amino acids: CASSSSYRNTGELFF. Using reference TRBV5-4 and TRBJ2-2 for the parts outside the CDR3, the full variable domain is ETGVTQSPTHLIKTRGQQVTLRCSSQSGHNTVSWYQQALGQGPQFIFQYYREEENGRGNFPPRFSGLQFPNYSSELNVNALELDDSALYLCASSSSYRNTGELFFGEGSRLTVL.

The chain combines TRBV18 with TRBJ1-3, with unresolved D. The CDR3 sequence is 15 residues long. From germline, CDR1 is KGHSH and CDR2 LQKENI. Between the trimmed V and J ends, which lost 2 bases and 4 bases, there was a span of 12 bases. The CDR3: CASSPLDTGGNTIYF. The CDR3 nucleotides read TGTGCCAGCTCACCATTGGATACTGGGGGAAACACCATATATTTT. Filled out from reference TRBV18 and TRBJ1-3, the complete variable domain reads NAGVMQNPRHLVRRRGQEARLRCSPMKGHSHVYWYRQLPEEGLKFMVYLQKENIIDESGMPKERFSAEFPKEGPSILRIQQVVRGDSAAYFCASSPLDTGGNTIYFGEGSWLTVV.

This clone was seen only a few times. CDR3 DNA: TGTGCCACCAGCAGAGGGGTATGGGGGGCCTCTGGGGCCAACGTCCTGACTTTC. It specifies CATSRGVWGASGANVLTF. The chain employs TRBV15 and TRBJ2-6; tentatively, D is TRBD1 or TRBD2 (6 bases each). This CDR3 region has 18 residues. V lost 1 base and J 0 bases, leaving 13 bases between the germline ends. The germline V gene has CDR1 LNHNV and CDR2 YYDKDF (reference sequence).

This clone has only a few counts. The rearrangement joins TRBV6-5 to TRBJ2-7, with D tentatively TRBD1 (5 bases). The CDR3 sequence is 13 residues long. CDR1 is MNHEY and CDR2 is SVGAGI in the germline V gene. The ends were cut back, 6 bases at V and 3 bases at J, with 12 bases in the middle. Written as DNA, the CDR3 is TGTGCCAGCAGAAATGGGCAGGGCTACGAGCAGTACTTC. Its translation: CASRNGQGYEQYF.

J is TRBJ2-3 and V is TRBV29-1; 12 nucleotides match TRBD2. Germline V gene lookup returns CDR1 SQVTM and CDR2 ANQGSEA. The CDR3 is 16 amino acids. V trimming: 3 bases; J trimming: 6 bases; junction bases outside the gene matches: 10. In DNA form, the CDR3 reads TGCAGCGTTGACTCTAGTGGACTAGCGGGACATGATACGCAGTATTTT. Its translation is CSVDSSGLAGHDTQYF.

The chain carries TRBV5-1 and TRBJ2-3; D gene uncertain. CDR3 length: 13 residues. Germline CDR1 is SGHRS and CDR2 is YFSETQ. V was shortened by 4 bases and J by 2 bases, with 8 bases between the two germline ends. The CDR3 bases are TGCGCCAGCAGCCGTACCCTCACAGATACGCAGTATTTT. This codes for CASSRTLTDTQYF.

Only one count was recorded for this clone. The CDR3 here is CAWATPAGGWANTGELFF. CDR3 coding DNA: TGTGCCTGGGCAACTCCTGCAGGGGGCTGGGCGAACACCGGGGAGCTGTTTTTT. This chain joins TRBV30 and TRBJ2-2; 8 bases are a match to TRBD1. The germline V gene encodes CDR1 GTSNPN and CDR2 SVGIG (reference sequence). There are 18 residues in the CDR3. V shed 5 bases, J shed 0 bases, and the junction held 14 bases outside the gene matches.

The chain employs TRBV5-1 and TRBJ1-2; D is ambiguous. This CDR3 has 14 amino acids. Trimming stripped 4 bases from V and 2 bases from J, with 12 bases between. Germline V gene lookup returns CDR1 SGHRS and CDR2 YFSETQ. CDR3 amino acids: CASSTRTGNYGYTF. The CDR3, as DNA: TGCGCCAGCAGCACCAGGACGGGAAACTATGGCTACACCTTC.

The chain couples TRBV7-2 to TRBJ2-3, with 10 bases matching TRBD2. CDR1 SGHTA and CDR2 FQGNSA come from the germline V gene. The junction had 7 bases not matched to a gene; V was cut back by 5 bases and J by 5 bases. The CDR3 length is 15 residues. In DNA form, the CDR3 reads TGTGCCAGCAGCCCGGGACTAGCGAGGAAAGATACGCAGTATTTT. It is translated as CASSPGLARKDTQYF.

The gene calls are TRBV28 and TRBJ1-2; TRBD1 might be the D (5 bases). The CDR3 runs to 12 residues. The germline CDR1 and CDR2 sequences are MDHEN and SYDVKM. V lost 8 bases and J lost 4, with 11 bases in between. The CDR3 nucleotides read TGTGCCAGCCGGACACATGGCTATGGCTACACCTTC. The encoded protein is CASRTHGYGYTF.